The T cell receptor beta chain under discussion was sequenced for a study of a mutant IDH1 vaccine in newly diagnosed glioma. Overall study: With temozolomide cycles, or 4-6 weeks after radiotherapy alone, vaccination was started. Antecedent treatment encompassed radiotherapy, temozolomide, or their combination; the majority received both.

Trimming removed 4 bases at V and 7 bases at J, with 17 bases between. In germline, CDR1 is SGHDT, CDR2 YYEEEE. This CDR3 has 14 residues. For this clone: The antigen is not known.

Assay: immunoSEQ multiplex PCR; the TCRdb copy retains only in-frame clones and omits some. The sample holds approximately 41,000 clones, 75% to 90% seen once. Time point specified: week 35, safety follow-up. Mutant IDH1 20-mer peptide, at 300 ug, made up each vaccine dose, with topical imiquimod. The sample here was PBMCs, taken from a glioma patient whose treatment included an IDH1 peptide vaccine. The chain carries TRBV5-6 and TRBJ1-2, with TRBD1 as a possible D gene (6 bases). The receptor's source is a man aged 35-49 years with glioma. The CDR3: CASSGRDKRLGYTF. Here the CDR3 DNA reads TGTGCCAGCAGCGGGCGGGACAAGAGGCTTGGCTACACCTTC.